The entry below gives a single T cell receptor beta chain sequence along with its context. Then a second PCR, running roughly 7 to 11 cycles, was carried out with a sample-barcoded 5' primer and a J-beta primer mix. Researchers report that a template-switch adaptor with 12 random nucleotides tagged each cDNA molecule. The yield of each sample was at least 2.5 million CDR3-containing paired-end reads. TCRdb re-called the 5' RACE reads with MiXCR, one entry per CDR3 protein. The profile covers 450,000 to 650,000 distinct CDR3 sequences, with around 24% appearing a single time and around 10% taken by the ten largest. The entry originates in a study of blood T cells in healthy people across ages. The CDR3 is 15 amino acids. Trimming removed 3 bases from V and 4 bases from J, with 15 bases in between. These data were likewise used in another study, on T cells of mothers and their children. In that study: More than five children and their three healthy Caucasian mothers were the donors.

The chain couples TRBV12-3 or TRBV12-4 to TRBJ1-1, with D hard to call. The receptor was isolated from a boy aged 10-17 years in good health. Specimen: blood. CDR3 protein: CASSFRSLGVTEAFF. CDR3 DNA sequence: TGTGCCAGCAGTTTCAGGTCCCTTGGGGTCACTGAAGCTTTCTTT.